Sequencing of this T cell receptor (beta chain) was carried out in a study of T-cell reconstitution after alpha-beta-depleted transplantation in children. Ten or more counts support this clonotype. It was with unique molecular identifiers that the TCRbeta library was prepared. TCRdb analysed the PCR reads with MiXCR anew, one entry per CDR3 protein. Of about 400,000 distinct CDR3 sequences listed, around 20% are singletons. The CDR3 consists of 13 residues. The ends were cut back, 6 bases at V and 4 bases at J, with 10 bases in the middle. The rearrangement uses TRBV12-3 or TRBV12-4 and TRBJ2-1; D is perhaps TRBD2 (5 bases). The sequence was obtained from a human donor who donated a stem cell graft to a child with acute myeloid leukemia. Sequencing used PBMCs from the stem cell graft donor, obtained from the stem cell graft. The CDR3 DNA reads TGTGCCAGCAGGGGAGTCCGGTACAATGAGCAGTTCTTC. The encoded protein is CASRGVRYNEQFF.